The 20 T cell receptor beta chains in this list originate from one sample, sequenced in a study of memory CD4+ T cells and cytomegalovirus serostatus. Single viable CD3+CD4+CD8-CD45RO+ cells were sorted as the memory CD4+ T cells. Measured with immunoSEQ multiplex PCR; TCRdb has only the in-frame clones, and not every one. The table lists tens of thousands of clones, 82% of them singletons, with about 0.48% in the top ten. Sample: memory CD4+ T cells from blood. The receptors come from an adult in good health and CMV-seronegative. Some clones in this sample may be carry-over from other donors' samples.

V usage is TRBV6-6 and J usage is TRBJ1-1, with D possibly being TRBD1 (6 bases). Germline V gene sequence: CDR1 MNHNY, CDR2 SVGAGI (reference sequence). Trimming cost V 2 bases and J 8 bases, with 12 bases left between them. The CDR3 has 13 amino acids. CDR3: CASSYDGTTEAFF. The CDR3 DNA reads as TGTGCCAGCAGTTACGACGGGACAACCGAAGCTTTCTTT.

V is TRBV27 and J is TRBJ2-3, with 13 positions matching TRBD2. V was pared by 8 bases and J by 3 bases, with 26 bases of the junction left unmatched. Germline V lookup: CDR1 MNHEY, CDR2 SMNVEV (reference sequence). There are 22 residues in the CDR3. CDR3 region: CASFYDPGLAGTTSDSTDTQYF. As DNA, the CDR3 is TGTGCCAGCTTCTACGATCCGGGACTAGCGGGGACAACGTCGGACTCTACAGATACGCAGTATTTT.

V gene TRBV30 combines with J gene TRBJ1-5, with no clear D. Trimming removed 0 bases from V and 5 bases from J, with 14 bases in between. The CDR3 runs to 15 residues. CDR1 and CDR2 from the germline V gene are GTSNPN and SVGIG (reference sequence). The CDR3 DNA reads as TGTGCCTGGAGTGTAGGTACCTTCAACGATCAGCCCCAGCATTTT. This sequence encodes CAWSVGTFNDQPQHF.

The gene calls are TRBV6-5 and TRBJ2-7, with D unclear. V gave up 5 bases and J gave up 7 bases, with 9 bases separating them. This CDR3 is 11 amino acids long. Germline assignment: CDR1 MNHEY and CDR2 SVGAGI. CDR3 residues: CASSRLEEQYF. In DNA form, the CDR3 reads TGTGCCAGCAGTAGACTCGAAGAGCAGTACTTC.

The rearrangement links TRBV11-2 to TRBJ2-5; D is unclear. The CDR3 spans 15 residues. Deletions cut 4 bases from V and 5 bases from J, with 17 bases between. The germline V gene encodes CDR1 SGHAT and CDR2 FQNNGV. The CDR3 sequence is CASSSPIVAVETQYF. The CDR3, as DNA: TGTGCCAGCAGCTCCCCTATAGTAGCTGTTGAGACCCAGTACTTC.

The V gene is TRBV10-3, the J gene TRBJ2-5; 8 bases map to TRBD1. Looked up from germline, CDR1 is ENHRY and CDR2 is SYGVKD. The CDR3 is 14 amino acids. V shed 6 bases and J 4 bases; nucleotides not matched to a gene: 7. CDR3 protein: CAISAPTGGETQYF. The CDR3 nucleotides read TGTGCCATCAGCGCCCCCACAGGGGGAGAGACCCAGTACTTC.

The chain combines TRBV19 with TRBJ2-7, with D perhaps TRBD2 (6 bases). There are 13 residues in the CDR3. The V gene lost 7 bases and the J gene lost 6 bases, with 16 bases spanning the gap. Germline V CDR1 and CDR2: LNHDA, SQIVND (reference sequence). CDR3: CASKSGATPEQYF. The CDR3 nucleotides are TGTGCCAGTAAATCGGGAGCCACCCCCGAGCAGTACTTC. The whole variable domain, filled in from reference TRBV19 and TRBJ2-7, reads DGGITQSPKYLFRKEGQNVTLSCEQNLNHDAMYWYRQDPGQGLRLIYYSQIVNDFQKGDIAEGYSVSREKKESFPLTVTSAQKNPTAFYLCASKSGATPEQYFGPGTRLTVT.

The chain couples TRBV7-9 to TRBJ2-3; D remains unclear. Trimming stripped 1 base from V and 0 bases from J, with 11 bases between. The germline V gene has CDR1 SEHNR and CDR2 FQNEAQ (reference sequence). The CDR3 consists of 16 residues. CDR3 region: CASSLGTLLSTDTQYF. The DNA for the CDR3 is TGTGCCAGCAGCTTAGGGACCCTGTTAAGCACAGATACGCAGTATTTT.

This chain joins TRBV5-1 and TRBJ1-5; D might be TRBD1 (6 bases). Trimming removed 1 base at V and 1 base at J, with 15 bases between. The CDR3 totals 17 residues. CDR1 and CDR2 from the germline V gene are SGHRS and YFSETQ. CDR3 coding DNA: TGCGCCAGCAGCTTGACCTTATCGACAGGAAGCAATCAGCCCCAGCATTTT. Protein sequence: CASSLTLSTGSNQPQHF.

The chain employs TRBV5-4 and TRBJ1-6; 9 bases fit TRBD1. There are 17 residues in the CDR3. The V segment lost 4 bases and the J segment 8 bases; nucleotides outside the gene matches: 13. CDR1 is SGHNT and CDR2 is YYREEE in the germline V gene (reference sequence). CDR3 sequence (DNA): TGTGCCAGCAGCCCCCATCCGGGACAGGGCACCGATTCACCCCTCCACTTT. It translates to CASSPHPGQGTDSPLHF.

This sequence joins TRBV4-1 and TRBJ2-3, with 10 bases lining up with TRBD1. Germline CDR1 reads MGHRA; CDR2 reads YSYEKL. The CDR3 runs to 16 residues. J gave up 5 bases and V 4 bases, and 9 bases lay outside the gene matches. The CDR3 region is CASSPFSGQGGDTQYF. CDR3 coding DNA: TGCGCCAGCAGCCCCTTTTCCGGACAGGGGGGAGATACGCAGTATTTT.

The V call is TRBV15, the J call TRBJ1-3; D is undetermined. The CDR3 is 16 residues long. Germline loops: CDR1 LNHNV, CDR2 YYDKDF (reference sequence). Trimming pared 5 bases from V and 1 base from J, leaving 15 bases between. The CDR3 protein is CATSPSTLRSGNTIYF. CDR3 nucleotides: TGTGCCACCAGCCCATCTACTCTGAGATCTGGAAACACCATATATTTT.

The gene calls are TRBV5-6 and TRBJ1-6, with a tentative D call TRBD1 (6 bases). Germline CDR1 reads SGHDT; CDR2 reads YYEEEE. This CDR3 comprises 14 residues. V was trimmed by 1 base and J by 10 bases, leaving 12 bases between them. CDR3: CASSLSRGQSPLHF. The CDR3 nucleotides read TGTGCCAGCAGCTTGTCCAGGGGACAATCACCCCTCCACTTT. Based on the CDR3 plus reference TRBV5-6 and TRBJ1-6, the full variable domain is DAGVTQSPTHLIKTRGQQVTLRCSPKSGHDTVSWYQQALGQGPQFIFQYYEEEERQRGNFPDRFSGHQFPNYSSELNVNALLLGDSALYLCASSLSRGQSPLHFGNGTRLTVT.

This clone was counted only a few times. The chain joins TRBV30 to TRBJ1-5, with TRBD1 as a possible D gene (5 bases). The germline gives CDR1 GTSNPN, CDR2 SVGIG (reference sequence). CDR3 size: 13 residues. Trimming shortened V by 0 bases and J by 6 bases, and 9 bases separated the two germline ends. This chain's CDR3 is CAWSVGHIQPQHF. Here the CDR3 DNA reads TGTGCCTGGAGTGTAGGACATATTCAGCCCCAGCATTTT.

V gene TRBV18 combines with J gene TRBJ2-7; maybe TRBD2 (5 bases). Germline CDR1 and CDR2: KGHSH and LQKENI. The CDR3 sequence is 13 residues long. Between the trimmed V and J ends, which lost 4 bases and 3 bases, there was a span of 10 bases. CDR3 sequence: CASSLWGDYEQYF. In DNA, the CDR3 is TGTGCCAGCTCACTGTGGGGAGACTACGAGCAGTACTTC.

Here the CDR3 DNA reads TGTGCCAGCAGCTTATCCCACGACCAGCCCCAGCATTTT. The encoded protein is CASSLSHDQPQHF. J is TRBJ1-5 and V is TRBV11-2; D is unresolved. CDR1 SGHAT and CDR2 FQNNGV come from the germline V gene. V was trimmed by 2 bases and J by 7 bases, leaving 9 bases between them. The CDR3 sequence is 13 residues long.

V and J are TRBV5-1 and TRBJ1-4; unclear D gene. CDR1 and CDR2 from the germline V gene are SGHRS and YFSETQ. V lost 9 bases and J lost 5, with 14 bases in between. This CDR3 is built from 13 residues. The CDR3 here is CATSKGPNEKLFF. CDR3 bases: TGCGCCACCTCAAAGGGCCCCAATGAAAAACTGTTTTTT. Variable domain in full (rest from reference TRBV5-1 and TRBJ1-4): KAGVTQTPRYLIKTRGQQVTLSCSPISGHRSVSWYQQTPGQGLQFLFEYFSETQRNKGNFPGRFSGRQFSNSRSEMNVSTLELGDSALYLCATSKGPNEKLFFGSGTQLSVL.

CDR3 sequence reads: CASSPGWQGVYEQYF. CDR3 coding DNA: TGTGCCAGCAGTCCGGGCTGGCAGGGGGTCTACGAGCAGTACTTC. This chain joins TRBV28 and TRBJ2-7, with 7 bases fitting TRBD1. Unmatched junction bases numbered 10, after V lost 5 bases and J lost 3 bases. Germline V gives CDR1 MDHEN, CDR2 SYDVKM. The CDR3 length is 15 residues.

This clone was observed a single time. The chain couples TRBV7-8 to TRBJ2-3; 9 nucleotides align to TRBD2. The CDR3 sequence is 16 residues long. Germline V gene sequence: CDR1 SGHVS, CDR2 FQNEAQ. J was trimmed by 1 base and V by 1 base; bases with no gene match: 3. Here the CDR3 DNA reads TGTGCCAGCAGCTTAGGGGTAGCGGGGGGCACAGATACGCAGTATTTT. It codes for CASSLGVAGGTDTQYF.

This rearrangement joins TRBV30 to TRBJ1-1; unclear D gene. V lost 2 bases and J lost 4, with 8 bases in between. The CDR3 runs 12 residues. CDR1 and CDR2 from the germline V gene are GTSNPN and SVGIG (reference sequence). The CDR3 region has the DNA TGTGCCTGGAGTCGAGACCGCACTGAAGCTTTCTTT. This codes for CAWSRDRTEAFF.